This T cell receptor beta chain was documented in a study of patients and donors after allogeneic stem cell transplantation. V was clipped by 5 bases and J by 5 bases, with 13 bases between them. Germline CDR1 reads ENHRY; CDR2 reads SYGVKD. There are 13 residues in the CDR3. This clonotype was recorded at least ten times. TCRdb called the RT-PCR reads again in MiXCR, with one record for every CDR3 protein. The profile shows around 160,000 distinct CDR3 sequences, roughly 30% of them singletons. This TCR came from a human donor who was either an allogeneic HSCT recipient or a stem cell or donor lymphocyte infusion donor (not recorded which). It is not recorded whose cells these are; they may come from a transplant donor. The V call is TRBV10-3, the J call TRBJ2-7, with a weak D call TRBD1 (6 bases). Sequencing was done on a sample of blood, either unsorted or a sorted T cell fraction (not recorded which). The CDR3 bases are TGTGCCATCAGTTCCTCAGGGGTAAACGAGCAGTACTTC. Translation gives CAISSSGVNEQYF.